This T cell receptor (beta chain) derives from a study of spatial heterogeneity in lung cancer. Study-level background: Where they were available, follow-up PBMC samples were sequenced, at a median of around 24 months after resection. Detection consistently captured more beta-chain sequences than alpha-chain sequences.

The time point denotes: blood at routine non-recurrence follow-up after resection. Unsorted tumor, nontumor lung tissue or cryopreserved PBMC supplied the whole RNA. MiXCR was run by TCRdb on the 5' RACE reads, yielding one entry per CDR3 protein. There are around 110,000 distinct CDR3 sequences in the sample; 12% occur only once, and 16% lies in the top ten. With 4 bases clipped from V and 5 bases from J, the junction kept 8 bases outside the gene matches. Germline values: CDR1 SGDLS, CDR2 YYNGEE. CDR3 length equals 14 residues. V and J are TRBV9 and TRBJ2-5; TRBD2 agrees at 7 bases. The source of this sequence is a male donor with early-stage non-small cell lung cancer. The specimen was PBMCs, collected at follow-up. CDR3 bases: TGTGCCAGCAGCCTTCGGGGGGTTGAGGAGACCCAGTACTTC. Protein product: CASSLRGVEETQYF. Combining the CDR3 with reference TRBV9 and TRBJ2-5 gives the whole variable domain DSGVTQTPKHLITATGQRVTLRCSPRSGDLSVYWYQQSLDQGLQFLIQYYNGEERAKGNILERFSAQQFPDLHSELNLSSLELGDSALYFCASSLRGVEETQYFGPGTRLLVL.